What follows are 25 T cell receptor beta chains derived from one specimen sequenced in a study of read filtering for tumor transcriptome and immune sequencing. From around 0.4 ug of RNA, a library with molecular barcoded alpha/delta and beta/gamma adaptors was made. TCRdb processed the reads anew with MiXCR; each CDR3 protein has one entry. In the table there are around 20,000 distinct CDR3 sequences, roughly a fifth of which are singletons. The sample consisted of a population of CD138-negative cells sorted from bone marrow. These receptors were collected from a donor at least 40 years old with multiple myeloma.

This sequence joins TRBV12-3 or TRBV12-4 and TRBJ1-5; D is unresolved. The CDR3 runs to 16 residues. Trimming took off 2 bases at V and 1 base at J, with 12 bases between the two ends. CDR3 region: CASSLRQRPSNQPQHF. As DNA, the CDR3 is TGTGCCAGCAGTTTACGGCAGCGGCCGAGCAATCAGCCCCAGCATTTT.

The CDR3 region has the DNA TGCGCCAGCAGCTTGGGCCCGGGCGGCACTGAAGCTTTCTTT. Protein sequence: CASSLGPGGTEAFF. The V call is TRBV5-1, the J call TRBJ1-1; D ambiguous. CDR3 length equals 14 residues. V was cut by 0 bases and J by 4 bases, with 10 bases left in between. CDR1 and CDR2 (germline): SGHRS, YFSETQ.

As regards this clonotype: A read error is likely, as this CDR3 ends without the conserved phenylalanine or tryptophan. CDR3 loop: CASSFPGLDAQYL. Written as DNA, the CDR3 is TGTGCCAGCAGCTTTCCGGGGTTAGATGCGCAGTATTTA. The chain couples TRBV11-2 to TRBJ2-3; weak D call: TRBD2 (5 bases). The CDR3 runs 13 residues. Germline V gene sequence: CDR1 SGHAT, CDR2 FQNNGV.

This clonotype came up many times. J is TRBJ2-1 and V is TRBV20-1; 8 nucleotides line up with TRBD2. The length of the CDR3 is 18 residues. CDR1 is DFQATT, CDR2 SNEGSKA, per germline (reference sequence). J was trimmed by 4 bases and V by 6 bases; bases with no gene match: 20. The CDR3, as DNA: TGCAGTGCCGGGACTGGGCCTAGCGGGCAATCACGGTACAATGAGCAGTTCTTC. Its protein is CSAGTGPSGQSRYNEQFF.

This clonotype was detected many times. The gene calls are TRBV4-3 and TRBJ2-1; no clear D gene. The CDR3 spans 16 residues. The V end was cut by 0 bases, the J end by 0 bases, with 9 bases between. Germline CDR1 and CDR2: LGHNA and YSLEER. The CDR3 sequence is CASSQEGARSYNEQFF. The CDR3 nucleotides are TGCGCCAGCAGCCAAGAGGGCGCGCGCTCCTACAATGAGCAGTTCTTC.

This clonotype came up many times. The chain employs TRBV3-1 and TRBJ2-1; D ambiguous. Germline loops: CDR1 LGHDT, CDR2 YNNKEL (reference sequence). Trimming took 1 base from V and 4 from J, leaving 11 bases between them. The CDR3 covers 15 residues. The chain's CDR3 is CASSQGPPLYNEQFF. In nucleotides, the CDR3 is TGTGCCAGCAGCCAAGGGCCTCCACTATACAATGAGCAGTTCTTC.

The table lists this clonotype with many counts. The J gene is TRBJ2-1, the V gene TRBV29-1; D is uncertain. The CDR3 loop spans 16 amino acids. The germline V gene encodes CDR1 SQVTM and CDR2 ANQGSEA. V was cut by 3 bases and J by 0 bases, with 15 bases left in between. The CDR3 sequence: CSVEDPGVGSYNEQFF. The CDR3 DNA reads TGCAGCGTTGAGGACCCCGGAGTTGGCTCCTACAATGAGCAGTTCTTC.

This clonotype was seen repeatedly, ten times or more. CDR3 nucleotides: TGTGCCAGCTCACTCCTCCGGGACGCAGTAGATACGCAGTATTTT. It is translated as CASSLLRDAVDTQYF. The rearrangement uses TRBV18 and TRBJ2-3; perhaps D is TRBD1 or TRBD2 (5 bases each). CDR1 and CDR2 (germline): KGHSH, LQKENI. The CDR3 contains 15 residues. Between the trimmed V and J ends, which lost 4 bases and 5 bases, there was a span of 16 bases.

The chain has TRBV7-9 and TRBJ1-5, with 7 bases that match TRBD1. The V gene's germline CDR1 is SEHNR and CDR2 FQNEAQ (reference sequence). The length of the CDR3 is 13 residues. J gave up 8 bases and V 3 bases, and 4 bases lay outside the gene matches. The CDR3 region has the DNA TGTGCCAGCAGCTTGGGACAGTATAAGCCCCAGCATTTT. Protein: CASSLGQYKPQHF.

This clonotype was seen many times. V usage is TRBV29-1 and J usage is TRBJ2-5, with D tentatively TRBD1 or TRBD2 (5 bases each). Trimming pared 4 bases from V and 5 bases from J, leaving 17 bases between. Germline V gene data show CDR1 as SQVTM and CDR2 as ANQGSEA. The CDR3 loop spans 14 amino acids. The CDR3 is CSVAEQPGRETQYF. The CDR3, as DNA: TGCAGCGTTGCTGAACAGCCGGGGCGGGAGACCCAGTACTTC.

This clonotype is labeled as medium-sized. V and J are TRBV24-1 and TRBJ2-1; possible D gene TRBD2, 6 bases. Trimming left V 7 bases short and J 0 bases short, with 9 bases between. Germline V gene sequence: CDR1 KGHDR, CDR2 SFDVKD. The length of the CDR3 is 14 residues. The chain's CDR3 is CATSERASYNEQFF. Written as DNA, the CDR3 is TGTGCCACCAGCGAGCGGGCCTCCTACAATGAGCAGTTCTTC.

This clonotype occurred many times. This chain uses TRBV6-2 or TRBV6-3 with TRBJ2-7, with D tentatively TRBD2 (5 bases). Germline assignment: CDR1 MNHEY and CDR2 SVGEGT. The CDR3 sequence is 12 residues long. V was trimmed by 2 bases and J by 4 bases, leaving 6 bases between them. The CDR3 reads CASSYPGYEQYF. CDR3 DNA: TGTGCCAGCAGTTACCCGGGGTACGAGCAGTACTTC.

This clonotype was picked up many times. The chain uses TRBV5-6 and TRBJ2-3, with 8 bases aligning to TRBD2. V shed 0 bases and J 1 base; nucleotides not matched to a gene: 10. Germline CDR1 is SGHDT and CDR2 is YYEEEE. The length of the CDR3 is 18 residues. The CDR3 protein is CASSLDGLAGLGTDTQYF. CDR3 DNA sequence: TGTGCCAGCAGCTTGGACGGGCTAGCGGGCCTTGGCACAGATACGCAGTATTTT.

About this clonotype: The germline gene is not matched at one end of the junction; a read error may be the cause. CDR3 coding DNA: TGTGCCAGCAGCTTAGCGGGACAGTCCTACGAGCAGTACTTC. It is translated as CASSLAGQSYEQYF. The V gene is TRBV12-3 or TRBV12-4, the J gene TRBJ2-7, with D possibly matching TRBD2 (8 bases). CDR3 size: 14 residues.

This clonotype came up many times. The genes are TRBV28 and TRBJ1-6; D may be TRBD1 (5 bases). Germline lookup yields CDR1 MDHEN and CDR2 SYDVKM. CDR3 length: 14 residues. V gave up 2 bases and J gave up 4 bases, with 6 bases separating them. CDR3 sequence: CASSLAGYNSPLHF. The CDR3 DNA reads TGTGCCAGCAGTTTAGCAGGGTATAATTCACCCCTCCACTTT.

This clonotype has at least ten counts. The chain joins TRBV29-1 to TRBJ2-3; D possibly uses TRBD1 or TRBD2 (5 bases each). Trimming left V 7 bases short and J 1 base short, with 18 bases between. CDR3 length: 15 amino acids. CDR1 SQVTM and CDR2 ANQGSEA come from the germline V gene. CDR3 region: CSAKTTGTGTDTQYF. The DNA for the CDR3 is TGCAGCGCCAAGACTACCGGGACGGGCACAGATACGCAGTATTTT.

This clonotype was recorded many times. This chain joins TRBV7-9 and TRBJ1-1; D gene unclear. V lost 1 base and J lost 8, with 8 bases in between. Germline CDR1 SEHNR, CDR2 FQNEAQ (reference sequence). The CDR3 loop spans 12 amino acids. The CDR3 DNA sequence: TGTGCCAGCAGCTTAGTGAACGGGGAAGCTTTCTTT. Its protein product is CASSLVNGEAFF.

V gene TRBV7-2 combines with J gene TRBJ2-5, with a possible D match to TRBD1 (5 bases). The V and J ends lost 8 bases and 5 bases respectively, with 15 bases between them. The germline V gene has CDR1 SGHTA and CDR2 FQGNSA. The CDR3 length is 13 residues. CDR3 sequence: CASGDQGSETQYF. CDR3 DNA sequence: TGTGCCAGCGGGGATCAGGGATCTGAGACCCAGTACTTC.

The CDR3 DNA reads as TGCAGCGCTGTCCCGGACACGCTCGATGGCTACACCTTC. Protein sequence: CSAVPDTLDGYTF. V gene TRBV29-1 combines with J gene TRBJ1-2; a weak D match, TRBD1 (5 bases). The CDR3 runs 13 residues. The V end lost 7 bases, the J end lost 6 bases, and 18 bases lay between the germline ends. The germline gives CDR1 SQVTM, CDR2 ANQGSEA.

The chain links TRBV12-3 or TRBV12-4 to TRBJ2-6; 7 nucleotides match TRBD1. With V trimmed by 5 bases and J by 9 bases, 4 bases remained unmatched. This CDR3 is 13 amino acids long. The CDR3 here is CASSLGQSNVLTF. The DNA of the CDR3 is TGTGCCAGCAGTCTGGGACAGAGCAACGTCCTGACTTTC.

There are many counts of this clonotype. The chain employs TRBV4-1 and TRBJ1-1; TRBD1 matches 7 bases. After removal of 5 bases from V and 5 bases from J, the junction contained 8 bases not matched to a gene. The CDR3 is 14 amino acids. From germline, CDR1 is MGHRA and CDR2 YSYEKL. The CDR3 sequence: CASSFDRARTEAFF. The CDR3 DNA is TGCGCCAGCAGCTTTGACAGGGCGAGAACTGAAGCTTTCTTT.

This clonotype was seen at least ten times. The chain employs TRBV29-1 and TRBJ2-3; 12 nucleotides match TRBD2. The J segment lost 2 bases and the V segment lost 4 bases, leaving 13 bases of the junction unmatched. The CDR3 is 18 amino acids. Germline V gene data show CDR1 as SQVTM and CDR2 as ANQGSEA. The CDR3 loop reads CSVGRGLTSGSPTDTQYF. The CDR3 DNA is TGCAGCGTTGGGCGGGGTCTGACTAGCGGGAGTCCCACAGATACGCAGTATTTT.

Ten or more counts support this clonotype. This chain uses TRBV7-8 with TRBJ1-5, with 8 bases matching TRBD1. Germline CDR1 reads SGHVS; CDR2 reads FQNEAQ. V trimming: 4 bases; J trimming: 4 bases; junction bases outside the gene matches: 0. CDR3 length equals 13 residues. The DNA for the CDR3 is TGTGCCAGCAGCTGGACAGGGAATCAGCCCCAGCATTTT. Amino acid sequence: CASSWTGNQPQHF.

The V call is TRBV7-8, the J call TRBJ2-5, with 11 nucleotides matching TRBD2. This CDR3 contains 16 residues. V lost 4 bases, J lost 5 bases, and 9 bases stayed unmatched. CDR1 is SGHVS, CDR2 FQNEAQ, per germline. The CDR3 sequence is CASSSLAGGPKETQYF. The CDR3 DNA is TGTGCCAGCAGCTCATTAGCGGGAGGGCCGAAGGAGACCCAGTACTTC.

This clonotype was detected ten times or more. The chain is built from TRBV29-1 and TRBJ1-1, with 8 bases fitting TRBD1. The junction had 4 bases not matched to a gene; V was cut back by 0 bases and J by 1 base. The CDR3 extends over 15 amino acids. Per germline, CDR1 SQVTM and CDR2 ANQGSEA. The CDR3 sequence: CSVEERQGKNTEAFF. CDR3 coding DNA: TGCAGCGTTGAAGAGAGACAGGGGAAGAACACTGAAGCTTTCTTT.